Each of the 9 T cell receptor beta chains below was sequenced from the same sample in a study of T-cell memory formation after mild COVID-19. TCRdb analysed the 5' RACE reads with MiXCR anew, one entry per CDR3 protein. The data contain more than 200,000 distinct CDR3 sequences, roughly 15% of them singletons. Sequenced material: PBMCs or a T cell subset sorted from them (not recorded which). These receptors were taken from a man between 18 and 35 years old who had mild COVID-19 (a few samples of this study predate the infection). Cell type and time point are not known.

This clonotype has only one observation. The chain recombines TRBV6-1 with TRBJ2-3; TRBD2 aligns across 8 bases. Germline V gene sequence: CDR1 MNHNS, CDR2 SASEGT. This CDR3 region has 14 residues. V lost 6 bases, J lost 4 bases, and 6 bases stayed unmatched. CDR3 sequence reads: CASSAGGSSDTQYF. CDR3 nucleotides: TGTGCCAGCAGCGCGGGGGGTAGTTCAGATACGCAGTATTTT.

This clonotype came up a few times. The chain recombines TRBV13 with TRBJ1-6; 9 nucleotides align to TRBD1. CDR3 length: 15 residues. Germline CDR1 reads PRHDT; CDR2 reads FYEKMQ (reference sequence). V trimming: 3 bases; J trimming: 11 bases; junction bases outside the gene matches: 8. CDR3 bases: TGTGCCAGCAGCTTTGGGACAGGGCAAAAGACACCCCTCCACTTT. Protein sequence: CASSFGTGQKTPLHF.

The CDR3 here is CASRTQGGTAGANVLTF. DNA for the CDR3: TGTGCCAGCAGGACTCAAGGGGGTACTGCCGGGGCCAACGTCCTGACTTTC. The chain uses TRBV3-1 and TRBJ2-6, with D perhaps TRBD1 (6 bases). V was shortened by 6 bases and J by 4 bases, with 19 bases between the two germline ends. CDR3 size: 17 residues. Looked up from germline, CDR1 is LGHDT and CDR2 is YNNKEL (reference sequence).

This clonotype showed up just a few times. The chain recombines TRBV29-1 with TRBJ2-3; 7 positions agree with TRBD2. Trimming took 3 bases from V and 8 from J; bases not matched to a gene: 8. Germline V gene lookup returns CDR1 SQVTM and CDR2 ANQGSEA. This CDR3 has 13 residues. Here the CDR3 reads CSVDAAGMSTQYF. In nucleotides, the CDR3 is TGCAGCGTTGACGCAGCGGGGATGAGTACGCAGTATTTT.

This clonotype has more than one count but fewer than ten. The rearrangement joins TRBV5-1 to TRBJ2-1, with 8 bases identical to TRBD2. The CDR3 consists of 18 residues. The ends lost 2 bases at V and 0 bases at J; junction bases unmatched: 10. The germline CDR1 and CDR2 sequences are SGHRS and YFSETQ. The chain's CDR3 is CASSFTLIRGGSYNEQFF. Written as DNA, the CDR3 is TGCGCCAGCAGCTTTACCCTCATTCGGGGGGGCTCCTACAATGAGCAGTTCTTC. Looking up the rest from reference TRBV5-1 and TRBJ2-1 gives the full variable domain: KAGVTQTPRYLIKTRGQQVTLSCSPISGHRSVSWYQQTPGQGLQFLFEYFSETQRNKGNFPGRFSGRQFSNSRSEMNVSTLELGDSALYLCASSFTLIRGGSYNEQFFGPGTRLTVL.

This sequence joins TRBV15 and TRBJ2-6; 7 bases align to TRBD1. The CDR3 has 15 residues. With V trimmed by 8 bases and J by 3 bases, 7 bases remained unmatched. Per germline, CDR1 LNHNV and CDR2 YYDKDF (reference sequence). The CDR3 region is CATRQGGGGANVLTF. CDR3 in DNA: TGTGCCACCCGACAGGGCGGCGGTGGGGCCAACGTCCTGACTTTC. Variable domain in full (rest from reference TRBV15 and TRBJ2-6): DAMVIQNPRYQVTQFGKPVTLSCSQTLNHNVMYWYQQKSSQAPKLLFHYYDKDFNNEADTPDNFQSRRPNTSFCFLDIRSPGLGDTAMYLCATRQGGGGANVLTFGAGSRLTVL.

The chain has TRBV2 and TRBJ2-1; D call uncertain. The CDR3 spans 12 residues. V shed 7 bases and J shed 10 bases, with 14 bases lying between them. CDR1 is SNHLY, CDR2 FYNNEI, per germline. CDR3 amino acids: CASKLFKVEQFF. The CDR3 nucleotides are TGTGCCAGCAAGTTGTTTAAGGTGGAGCAGTTCTTC. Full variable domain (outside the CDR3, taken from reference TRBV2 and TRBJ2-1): EPEVTQTPSHQVTQMGQEVILRCVPISNHLYFYWYRQILGQKVEFLVSFYNNEISEKSEIFDDQFSVERPDGSNFTLKIRSTKLEDSAMYFCASKLFKVEQFFGPGTRLTVL.

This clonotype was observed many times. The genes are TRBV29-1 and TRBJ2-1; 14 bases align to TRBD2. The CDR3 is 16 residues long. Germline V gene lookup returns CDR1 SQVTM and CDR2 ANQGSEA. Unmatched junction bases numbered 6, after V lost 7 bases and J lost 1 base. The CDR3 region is CSAGTSGGHSYNEQFF. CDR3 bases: TGCAGCGCTGGGACTAGCGGGGGCCATTCCTACAATGAGCAGTTCTTC.

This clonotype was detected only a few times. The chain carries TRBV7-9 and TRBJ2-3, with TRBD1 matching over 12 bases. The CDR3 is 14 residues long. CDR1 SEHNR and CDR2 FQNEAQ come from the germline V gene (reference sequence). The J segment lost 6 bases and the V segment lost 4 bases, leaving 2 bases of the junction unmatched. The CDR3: CASSSGQGADTQYF. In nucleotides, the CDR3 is TGTGCCAGCAGCTCGGGACAGGGGGCGGATACGCAGTATTTT.